These 20 T cell receptor beta chains share one sample of origin, sequenced in a study of regulatory T cells in long-lasting Graves disease. Arm-PCR of CDR3 regions and iRepertoire HTBI primers were the basis on which TCR beta libraries were built. TCRdb processed the multiplex PCR reads anew with MiXCR; each CDR3 protein has one entry. Altogether approximately 560,000 distinct CDR3 sequences are present, 15% to 20% being singletons, with the ten largest covering about 11%. The time point here: newly diagnosed GD, antithyroid drugs for less than 3 months. PBMC-extracted RNA yielded the TCR library. This sample was also put to use in a study of T cells in Graves' hyperthyroidism and ophthalmopathy.

The input for sequencing was peripheral blood mononuclear cells (PBMCs), taken at new diagnosis, from a patient treated with antithyroid drugs. The receptors here all came from a man between 18 and 35 years old with Graves disease.

In this sample, this clonotype turned up many times. The chain uses TRBV20-1 and TRBJ2-5; 12 bases agree with TRBD2. CDR3 length equals 19 residues. V was clipped by 0 bases and J by 1 base; unmatched bases: 12. Germline CDR1 DFQATT, CDR2 SNEGSKA (reference sequence). The CDR3 protein is CSARDPGWLAGGIQETQYF. In nucleotides, the CDR3 is TGCAGTGCTAGAGATCCCGGTTGGCTAGCGGGAGGGATCCAAGAGACCCAGTACTTC.

Only a few counts were recorded for this clonotype. The chain has TRBV29-1 and TRBJ2-7; 7 bases fit TRBD1. Trimming took 4 bases from V and 2 from J; bases not matched to a gene: 5. CDR1 SQVTM and CDR2 ANQGSEA come from the germline V gene. The CDR3 runs 13 residues. DNA for the CDR3: TGCAGCGTTGGCCGGGACAGTCCCTACGAGCAGTACTTC. Protein product: CSVGRDSPYEQYF.

In this sample, this clonotype turned up many times. The gene calls are TRBV5-1 and TRBJ1-2; 8 positions agree with TRBD1. CDR3 length equals 17 residues. Germline trimming cut 4 bases from V and 3 bases from J; bases unmatched to any gene: 14. Germline V lookup: CDR1 SGHRS, CDR2 YFSETQ. The CDR3 sequence: CASSPGQVFRFDYGYTF. Written as DNA, the CDR3 is TGCGCCAGCAGCCCGGGACAGGTTTTTCGCTTCGACTATGGCTACACCTTC.

This clonotype was counted between two and nine times. The CDR3 is CASSEFGTGDIQYF. DNA for the CDR3: TGTGCCAGCAGTGAATTTGGGACAGGGGACATTCAGTACTTC. The chain employs TRBV25-1 and TRBJ2-4; 10 bases fit TRBD1. Trimming removed 1 base from V and 8 bases from J; junction bases left unmatched: 2. This CDR3 is 14 amino acids long. Germline V gene sequence: CDR1 MGHDK, CDR2 SYGVNS.

This clonotype has a handful of counts. The chain's CDR3 is CATSRARANTEAFF. Written as DNA, the CDR3 is TGTGCCACCAGCAGGGCCAGGGCAAACACTGAAGCTTTCTTT. V gene TRBV15 combines with J gene TRBJ1-1, with TRBD1 as a possible D gene (5 bases). The germline V gene encodes CDR1 LNHNV and CDR2 YYDKDF (reference sequence). This CDR3 contains 14 residues. Between the trimmed V and J ends, which lost 3 bases and 2 bases, there was a span of 10 bases. The complete variable domain, with remaining parts taken from reference TRBV15 and TRBJ1-1, reads DAMVIQNPRYQVTQFGKPVTLSCSQTLNHNVMYWYQQKSSQAPKLLFHYYDKDFNNEADTPDNFQSRRPNTSFCFLDIRSPGLGDTAMYLCATSRARANTEAFFGQGTRLTVV.

This chain joins TRBV7-9 and TRBJ1-3, with a possible D match to TRBD1 (6 bases). In germline, CDR1 is SEHNR, CDR2 FQNEAQ (reference sequence). Trimming left V 6 bases short and J 0 bases short, with 15 bases between. The CDR3 runs 16 residues. The CDR3 nucleotides are TGTGCCAGCAGGAATATACAGGGAACCTCTGGAAACACCATATATTTT. Protein product: CASRNIQGTSGNTIYF.

V usage is TRBV6-5 and J usage is TRBJ2-3; 8 bases fit TRBD2. This CDR3 region has 19 residues. Germline V gene data show CDR1 as MNHEY and CDR2 as SVGAGI. V lost 4 bases to trimming and J lost 1 base; unmatched junction nucleotides: 16. This CDR3 reads CASSSYSFGAGERTDTQYF. As DNA, the CDR3 is TGTGCCAGCAGTTCCTACTCCTTCGGAGCGGGAGAGCGCACAGATACGCAGTATTTT.

This clonotype was detected ten times or more. The rearrangement uses TRBV2 and TRBJ2-7, with D tentatively TRBD1 or TRBD2 (5 bases each). The CDR3 length is 13 residues. V was trimmed by 11 bases and J by 2 bases, leaving 16 bases between them. Per germline, CDR1 SNHLY and CDR2 FYNNEI. CDR3 nucleotides: TGTGCCTGCACCCGGGACGGTACCTACGAGCAGTACTTC. It yields the protein CACTRDGTYEQYF.

The chain joins TRBV20-1 to TRBJ2-5, with 8 bases that match TRBD2. CDR3 size: 14 residues. Per germline, CDR1 DFQATT and CDR2 SNEGSKA (reference sequence). Trimming removed 5 bases from V and 3 bases from J; junction bases left unmatched: 8. The CDR3 loop is CSAGLAAGEETQYF. CDR3 in DNA: TGCAGTGCTGGACTCGCAGCGGGAGAAGAGACCCAGTACTTC.

This clonotype was picked up a small number of times. CDR3 coding DNA: TGTGCCAGCCTTTATAGCGGAACTAGCACAGATACGCAGTATTTT. Residues: CASLYSGTSTDTQYF. The chain joins TRBV2 to TRBJ2-3, with TRBD2 as a possible D gene (6 bases). Trimming removed 8 bases at V and 0 bases at J, with 15 bases between. CDR1 and CDR2 from the germline V gene are SNHLY and FYNNEI. This CDR3 is built from 15 residues.

This clonotype came up many times. The chain is built from TRBV6-5 and TRBJ2-5, with 11 bases matching TRBD2. Germline values: CDR1 MNHEY, CDR2 SVGAGI. After removal of 3 bases from V and 7 bases from J, the junction contained 13 bases not matched to a gene. The CDR3 loop spans 17 amino acids. This CDR3 is CASSYRIAGGHDRTQYF. For the CDR3, the DNA is TGTGCCAGCAGTTATCGGATAGCGGGAGGGCACGACAGGACCCAGTACTTC.

The chain uses TRBV11-2 and TRBJ1-1; 9 bases are shared with TRBD1. This CDR3 comprises 15 residues. Germline CDR1 and CDR2: SGHAT and FQNNGV. The junction had 5 bases not matched to a gene; V was cut back by 3 bases and J by 3 bases. The CDR3 here is CASSLSGTGYTEAFF. CDR3 nucleotides: TGTGCCAGCAGCTTGTCCGGGACAGGGTACACTGAAGCTTTCTTT.

V usage is TRBV28 and J usage is TRBJ1-4, with 9 bases aligning to TRBD1. CDR1 MDHEN and CDR2 SYDVKM come from the germline V gene. This CDR3 has 14 residues. V was clipped by 6 bases and J by 7 bases; unmatched bases: 6. CDR3 amino acids: CASRTPGQGEKLFF. DNA of the CDR3: TGTGCCAGCAGAACTCCGGGACAGGGTGAAAAACTGTTTTTT.

This clonotype has at least ten counts. Written as DNA, the CDR3 is TGTGCCAGCAGTTTAGAACAAGGGGCGGACTATAGCAATCAGCCCCAGCATTTT. The encoded protein is CASSLEQGADYSNQPQHF. The chain uses TRBV27 and TRBJ1-5; a possible D gene is TRBD1 (5 bases). The V gene lost 2 bases and the J gene lost 0 bases, with 17 bases spanning the gap. Germline V CDR1 and CDR2: MNHEY, SMNVEV (reference sequence). This CDR3 region has 18 residues.

The chain uses TRBV20-1 and TRBJ1-5; 9 bases agree with TRBD1. Looked up from germline, CDR1 is DFQATT and CDR2 is SNEGSKA (reference sequence). There are 14 residues in the CDR3. Losses at the gene ends were 6 bases for V and 7 bases for J; bases not matched to a gene: 10. CDR3 region: CSARGGTGYQPQHF. The CDR3 region has the DNA TGCAGTGCCCGGGGGGGGACAGGGTACCAGCCCCAGCATTTT.

This clonotype was seen at least ten times. V and J are TRBV7-8 and TRBJ2-3; D may be TRBD2 (5 bases). This CDR3 comprises 17 residues. Deletions cut 1 base from V and 2 bases from J, with 16 bases between. The germline V gene encodes CDR1 SGHVS and CDR2 FQNEAQ. The CDR3 loop is CASSLEPTKEATDTQYF. In DNA form, the CDR3 reads TGTGCCAGCAGCTTAGAACCTACCAAGGAGGCCACAGATACGCAGTATTTT.

The table lists this clonotype with a few counts. V is TRBV6-1 and J is TRBJ2-2; D possibly corresponds to TRBD1 (5 bases). The CDR3 length is 15 residues. Germline V gene lookup returns CDR1 MNHNS and CDR2 SASEGT. As DNA, the CDR3 is TGTGCTACCATACGCGGCAGGGCAACTACCGGGGAGCTGTTTTTT. Translating gives CATIRGRATTGELFF.

As to this clonotype: Being one base from a much bigger clone, this may be a read error. This chain links TRBV2 with TRBJ2-1; TRBD2 matches 7 bases. Germline loops: CDR1 SNHLY, CDR2 FYNNEI. The CDR3 totals 12 residues. After removal of 8 bases from V and 10 bases from J, the junction contained 8 bases not matched to a gene. The CDR3 DNA follows: TGTGCCAGCCGACTAGCTACCTACGAGCAGTTCTTC. Protein: CASRLATYEQFF. Full variable domain (remainder filled in from reference TRBV2 and TRBJ2-1): EPEVTQTPSHQVTQMGQEVILRCVPISNHLYFYWYRQILGQKVEFLVSFYNNEISEKSEIFDDQFSVERPDGSNFTLKIRSTKLEDSAMYFCASRLATYEQFFGPGTRLTVL.

This clonotype was counted ten times or more. J is TRBJ2-5 and V is TRBV6-2 or TRBV6-3, with D tentatively TRBD2 (5 bases). The germline gives CDR1 MNHEY, CDR2 SVGEGT. The CDR3 is made up of 16 amino acids. The V end was cut by 6 bases, the J end by 4 bases, with 21 bases between. The CDR3 protein is CASSQGPFGSGETQYF. For the CDR3, the DNA is TGTGCCAGCAGCCAAGGCCCCTTTGGGAGTGGAGAGACCCAGTACTTC.

This clonotype was counted many times. The rearrangement links TRBV3-1 to TRBJ1-2; the D is unclear. Germline V gene data show CDR1 as LGHDT and CDR2 as YNNKEL (reference sequence). The CDR3 sequence is 12 residues long. The V end lost 0 bases, the J end lost 7 bases, and 6 bases lay between the germline ends. The CDR3 is CASSQDDGGYTF. The CDR3 nucleotides are TGTGCCAGCAGCCAAGATGACGGTGGCTACACCTTC.